These T cell receptor beta chains were read from a single sample in a study of shared clonotypes between healthy human individuals. The table came from immunoSEQ multiplex PCR; TCRdb's copy has only in-frame clones and leaves some out. The sample holds about 1 million clones, around 76% seen once. Sequences were obtained from memory CD4+ T cells sorted from blood. The receptors stem from a man aged 18 to 30 in good health. Both conserved end residues are part of each CDR3. D genes are given only for firm matches. Rows give clone size only sometimes, using once, few, many, or a class for an expanded clone.

d_gene	v_gene	abundance	j_gene	CDR3aa	CDR3nt
NA	TRBV7-2	few	TRBJ2-3	CASSLSVTSTDTQYF	TGTGCCAGCAGCTTATCGGTTACTAGCACAGATACGCAGTATTTT
NA	TRBV7-8	once	TRBJ2-1	CASSLVGRAGDEQFF	TGTGCCAGCAGCTTAGTAGGCAGGGCGGGCGATGAGCAGTTCTTC
TRBD2	TRBV5-4	NA	TRBJ2-3	CASSSGGGSPDTQYF	TGTGCCAGCAGCTCAGGCGGGGGGTCCCCTGATACGCAGTATTTT
TRBD1	TRBV28	NA	TRBJ1-4	CASSATGEDNEKLFF	TGTGCCAGCAGTGCAACAGGGGAGGATAATGAAAAACTGTTTTTT
TRBD1	TRBV5-5	NA	TRBJ2-1	CASSEATGSYNEQFF	TGTGCCAGCAGCGAGGCGACAGGGTCCTACAATGAGCAGTTCTTC
NA	TRBV15	few	TRBJ2-2	CATSRQRSGELFF	TGTGCCACCAGCAGACAAAGATCCGGGGAGCTGTTTTTT
TRBD2	TRBV6-5	NA	TRBJ2-5	CASSLGLAGVETQYF	TGTGCCAGCAGTCTCGGACTAGCGGGAGTTGAGACCCAGTACTTC
NA	TRBV7-8	NA	TRBJ1-4	CASSKRRPMAATNEKLFF	TGTGCCAGCAGTAAGCGGCGTCCGATGGCGGCAACTAATGAAAAACTGTTTTTT
TRBD2	TRBV5-1	NA	TRBJ2-3	CASTSGDLEDTQYF	TGCGCCAGTACTAGCGGGGATCTAGAAGATACGCAGTATTTT
TRBD2	TRBV7-9	NA	TRBJ2-3	CASIGSGGIRTDTQYF	TGTGCCAGCATCGGTAGCGGGGGGATCAGGACAGATACGCAGTATTTT
TRBD1	TRBV19	few	TRBJ2-3	CASSRTGGSTDTQYF	TGTGCCAGTAGCCGGACAGGGGGCTCCACAGATACGCAGTATTTT
NA	TRBV20-1	NA	TRBJ2-5	CSAREGGTQYF	TGCAGTGCTAGGGAAGGGGGGACCCAGTACTTC
NA	TRBV10-2	NA	TRBJ2-7	CASRGLSRGYEQYF	TGCGCCAGCAGAGGACTCTCAAGGGGCTACGAGCAGTACTTC
NA	TRBV6-6	NA	TRBJ1-2	CASRADLLNGYTF	TGTGCCAGCAGGGCAGACCTATTGAATGGCTACACCTTC
NA	TRBV10-1	NA	TRBJ2-2	CASSAPSSGGELFF	TGCGCCAGCAGTGCCCCTTCTTCTGGCGGGGAGCTGTTTTTT
NA	TRBV27	NA	TRBJ1-5	CASSPLTGQPQHF	TGTGCCAGCAGCCCCCTCACGGGCCAGCCCCAGCATTTT
NA	TRBV6-5	NA	TRBJ1-3	CASSYSIGTGNTIYF	TGTGCCAGCAGTTACTCGATTGGGACTGGAAACACCATATATTTT
TRBD2	TRBV27	NA	TRBJ2-1	CASKLGGGAQEQFF	TGTGCCAGCAAACTGGGCGGGGGGGCTCAAGAGCAGTTCTTC
NA	TRBV7-6	few	TRBJ2-1	CASSLDLEQFF	TGTGCCAGCAGCTTAGACCTTGAGCAGTTCTTC
NA	TRBV7-3	NA	TRBJ2-3	CASNHGSTDTQYF	TGTGCCAGCAATCATGGAAGCACAGATACGCAGTATTTT
NA	TRBV7-3	NA	TRBJ2-1	CASSPHRESYNEQFF	TGTGCCAGCAGCCCCCACAGGGAGTCCTACAATGAGCAGTTCTTC
TRBD2	TRBV5-4	few	TRBJ2-5	CASSPGTSGAETQYF	TGTGCCAGCAGCCCCGGGACTAGCGGGGCGGAGACCCAGTACTTC
NA	TRBV5-4	NA	TRBJ2-1	CASSLRERSAYNEQFF	TGTGCCAGCAGCTTGAGGGAGCGGTCGGCCTACAATGAGCAGTTCTTC
TRBD2	TRBV6-6	NA	TRBJ2-5	CASSSVAGVTQETQYF	TGTGCCAGCAGTTCGGTAGCGGGGGTAACCCAAGAGACCCAGTACTTC
NA	TRBV5-6	NA	TRBJ2-2	CASSLVFGELFF	TGTGCCAGCAGCTTGGTATTCGGGGAGCTGTTTTTT
NA	TRBV28	NA	TRBJ1-2	CASRPGQLGGYTF	TGTGCCAGCAGACCTGGGCAGTTAGGGGGCTACACCTTC
TRBD1	TRBV6-5	NA	TRBJ2-7	CASSYSIQGNYEQYF	TGTGCCAGCAGTTACTCGATACAGGGGAACTACGAGCAGTACTTC
NA	TRBV21-1	NA	TRBJ2-5	CASSKEGVRAQETQYF	TGTGCCAGCAGCAAAGAAGGGGTAAGGGCCCAAGAGACCCAGTACTTC
NA	TRBV28	NA	TRBJ1-5	CASSPGQTNQPQHF	TGTGCCAGCAGTCCCGGACAGACCAATCAGCCCCAGCATTTT
NA	TRBV18	NA	TRBJ2-1	CASMGRREQFF	TGTGCCAGCATGGGGCGGCGAGAGCAGTTCTTC
NA	TRBV7-2	NA	TRBJ2-1	CASNKGVGPGNEQFF	TGTGCCAGCAACAAGGGGGTGGGGCCCGGCAATGAGCAGTTCTTC
NA	TRBV5-8	NA	TRBJ2-3	CASSLAGQITDTQYF	TGTGCCAGCAGCTTGGCTGGACAGATCACAGATACGCAGTATTTT